This T cell receptor beta chain was identified during a study of T cell changes during pregnancy in multiple sclerosis. The CDR3 spans 16 residues. The V gene's germline CDR1 is SGHTA and CDR2 FQGNSA. V dropped 4 bases and J dropped 1; count of bases not matched to a gene: 5. Only in-frame clones appear in the TCRdb table, and some are missing; sequencing was by immunoSEQ multiplex PCR. The table shows about 68,000 clones, with approximately 92% occurring only once. The clonotype was recovered from a female donor in good health, enrolled as a control in a pregnancy study. The chain employs TRBV7-2 and TRBJ1-5, with 9 bases identical to TRBD1. Material: peripheral blood, obtained after pregnancy. CDR3 loop: CASSSRDRGSNQPQHF. In DNA, the CDR3 is TGTGCCAGCAGCTCTAGAGACAGGGGGAGCAATCAGCCCCAGCATTTT. The full variable domain, completed using reference TRBV7-2 and TRBJ1-5, is GAGVSQSPSNKVTEKGKDVELRCDPISGHTALYWYRQSLGQGLEFLIYFQGNSAPDKSGLPSDRFSAERTGGSVSTLTIQRTQQEDSAVYLCASSSRDRGSNQPQHFGDGTRLSIL.